This TCR beta chain was sequenced for a study of T cell responses to AZD1222 COVID-19 vaccine. Turning to the study itself: Whether given at about 4 or about 12 weeks, second doses were pooled.

Profiling relied on immunoSEQ multiplex PCR, and the TCRdb table lists in-frame clones only, not all of them. Of approximately 100,000 clones in the sample, 90% to 95% are singletons; the top ten hold roughly 2%. The sample holds one count of this clone. As yet, its antigen is unknown. V shed 0 bases, J shed 1 base, and the junction held 3 bases outside the gene matches. The CDR3 totals 18 residues. Germline-derived CDR1 and CDR2 are MNHEY and SMNVEV (reference sequence). The study, taken as a whole, reports: Compared with day 0, the breadth and depth of the Spike-specific TCR repertoire rose significantly after two doses of AZD1222. White British donors predominated, females outnumbered males, and clonal diversity was possibly underestimated.

The clonotype comes from an adult in good health. The V call is TRBV27, the J call TRBJ2-2, with 12 bases fitting TRBD2. The sample consisted of peripheral blood, taken on day 0 of AZD1222 vaccination. The CDR3: CASSLSPGLAGNTGELFF. DNA of the CDR3: TGTGCCAGCAGTTTATCCCCGGGACTAGCGGGGAACACCGGGGAGCTGTTTTTT.